This record covers a single T cell receptor beta chain. These data belong to a study of blood T cell repertoires in COVID-19. The overall study: Italy, Spain and the United States were the sources of the convalescent and acute COVID-19 samples.

How the authors handled the data: Amplifying reference gene primers gave estimates of nucleated cell counts. Assay used: immunoSEQ multiplex PCR; TCRdb lists only in-frame clones, some missing. V, J and clone size reflect that table, while D and trimming were determined from the DNA. The repertoire holds about 410,000 clones, with roughly 85% as singletons. This sequence was found in a woman in her 30s with active or convalescent COVID-19. The sequencing input was peripheral blood.

The CDR3 DNA reads TGTGCCAGCAGCCAAGAGCGGGCAGTAGCTTTCTTT. Protein: CASSQERAVAFF. V is TRBV14 and J is TRBJ1-1, with no clear D. Germline V CDR1 and CDR2: SGHDN, FVKESK. Trimming took off 0 bases at V and 10 bases at J, with 9 bases between the two ends. The CDR3 consists of 12 residues.